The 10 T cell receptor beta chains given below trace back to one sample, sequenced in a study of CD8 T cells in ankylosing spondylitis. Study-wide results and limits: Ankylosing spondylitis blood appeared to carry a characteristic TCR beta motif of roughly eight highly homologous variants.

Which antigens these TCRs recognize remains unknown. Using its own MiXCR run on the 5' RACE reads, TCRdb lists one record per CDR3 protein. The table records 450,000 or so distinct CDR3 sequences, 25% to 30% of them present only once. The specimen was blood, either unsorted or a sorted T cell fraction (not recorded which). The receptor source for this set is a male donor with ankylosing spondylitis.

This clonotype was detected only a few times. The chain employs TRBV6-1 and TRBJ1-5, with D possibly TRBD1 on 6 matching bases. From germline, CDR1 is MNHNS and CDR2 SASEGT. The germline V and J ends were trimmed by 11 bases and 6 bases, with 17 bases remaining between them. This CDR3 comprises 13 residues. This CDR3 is CASAGGFRQPQHF. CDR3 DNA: TGTGCCTCAGCGGGGGGCTTCCGTCAGCCCCAGCATTTT.

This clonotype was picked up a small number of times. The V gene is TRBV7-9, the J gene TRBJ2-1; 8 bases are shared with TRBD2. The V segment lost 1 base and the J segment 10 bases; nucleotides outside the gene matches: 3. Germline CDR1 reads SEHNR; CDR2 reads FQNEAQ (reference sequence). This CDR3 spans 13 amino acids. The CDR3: CASSLVVAGEQFF. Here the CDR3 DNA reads TGTGCCAGCAGCTTAGTGGTAGCGGGAGAGCAGTTCTTC.

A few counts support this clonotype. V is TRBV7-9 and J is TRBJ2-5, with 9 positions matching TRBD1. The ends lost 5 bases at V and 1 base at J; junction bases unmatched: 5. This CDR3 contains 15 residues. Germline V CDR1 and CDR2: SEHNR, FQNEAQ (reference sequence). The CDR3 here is CASSTMGQGQETQYF. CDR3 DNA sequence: TGTGCCAGCAGCACGATGGGACAGGGCCAAGAGACCCAGTACTTC.

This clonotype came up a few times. This CDR3 is CASSAGTDTQYF. CDR3 sequence (DNA): TGCGCCAGCAGCGCAGGCACAGATACGCAGTATTTT. The rearrangement joins TRBV5-1 to TRBJ2-3; no reliable D call. Germline-derived CDR1 and CDR2 are SGHRS and YFSETQ. The CDR3 is 12 residues long. V was trimmed by 4 bases and J by 1 base, leaving 4 bases between them.

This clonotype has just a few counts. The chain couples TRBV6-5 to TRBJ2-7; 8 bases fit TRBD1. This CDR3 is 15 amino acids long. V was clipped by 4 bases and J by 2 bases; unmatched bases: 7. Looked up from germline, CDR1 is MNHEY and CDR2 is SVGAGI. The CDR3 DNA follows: TGTGCCAGCAGTTCTGACAGGGGCTACGCCTACGAGCAGTACGTC. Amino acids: CASSSDRGYAYEQYV.

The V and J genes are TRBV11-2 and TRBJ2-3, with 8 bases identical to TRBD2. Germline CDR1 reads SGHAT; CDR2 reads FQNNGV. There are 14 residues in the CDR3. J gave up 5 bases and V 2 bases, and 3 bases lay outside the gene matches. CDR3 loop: CASSLQAGEDTQYF. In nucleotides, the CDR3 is TGTGCCAGCAGCTTACAAGCGGGAGAAGATACGCAGTATTTT.

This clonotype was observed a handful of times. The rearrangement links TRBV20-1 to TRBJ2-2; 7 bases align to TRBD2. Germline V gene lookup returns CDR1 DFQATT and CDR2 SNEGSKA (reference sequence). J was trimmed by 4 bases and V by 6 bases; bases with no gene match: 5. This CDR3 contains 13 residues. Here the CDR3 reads CSARWGGTGELFF. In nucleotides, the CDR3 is TGCAGTGCCCGATGGGGGGGCACCGGGGAGCTGTTTTTT.

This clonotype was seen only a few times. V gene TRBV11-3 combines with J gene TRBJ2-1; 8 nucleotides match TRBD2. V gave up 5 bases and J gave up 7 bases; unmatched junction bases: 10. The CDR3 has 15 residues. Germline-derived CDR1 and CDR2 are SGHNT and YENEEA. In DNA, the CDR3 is TGTGCCAGCAGCCCAATCGGGAGCGGGAGTAATGAGCAGTTCTTC. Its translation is CASSPIGSGSNEQFF.

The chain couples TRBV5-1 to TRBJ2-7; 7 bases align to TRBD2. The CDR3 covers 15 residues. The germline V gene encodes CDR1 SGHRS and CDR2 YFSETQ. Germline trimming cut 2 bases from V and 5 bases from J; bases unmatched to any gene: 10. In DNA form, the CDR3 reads TGCGCCAGCAGCTTCACTGCGGGAGTTTGGAACGAGCAGTACTTC. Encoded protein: CASSFTAGVWNEQYF.

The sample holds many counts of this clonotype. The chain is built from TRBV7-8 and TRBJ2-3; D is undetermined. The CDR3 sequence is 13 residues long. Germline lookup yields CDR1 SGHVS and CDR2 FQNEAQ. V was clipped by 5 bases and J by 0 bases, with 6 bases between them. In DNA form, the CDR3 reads TGTGCCAGCAGCCCCTTTAGCACAGATACGCAGTATTTT. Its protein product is CASSPFSTDTQYF.